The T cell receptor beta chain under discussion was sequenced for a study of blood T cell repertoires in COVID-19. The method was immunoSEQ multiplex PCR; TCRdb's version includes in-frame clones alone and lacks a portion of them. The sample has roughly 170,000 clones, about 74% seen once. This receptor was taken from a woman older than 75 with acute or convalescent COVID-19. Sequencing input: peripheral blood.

The CDR3 spells CASSPQGAGTQYF. CDR3 DNA sequence: TGCGCCAGCAGCCCGCAGGGGGCGGGGACCCAGTACTTC. The chain links TRBV4-3 to TRBJ2-5; TRBD1 matches 8 bases. The germline gives CDR1 LGHNA, CDR2 YSLEER. The CDR3 contains 13 residues. Unmatched junction bases numbered 5, after V lost 4 bases and J lost 7 bases.